These 17 T cell receptor beta chains were sequenced from one sample in a study of T-cell reconstitution after alpha-beta-depleted transplantation in children. Molecular barcoding with unique molecular identifiers was used for the TCRbeta library. TCRdb analysed the PCR reads with MiXCR anew, one entry per CDR3 protein. The sample consists of 450,000 to 500,000 distinct CDR3 sequences, around 12% of them appearing once. Material: PBMCs from the stem cell graft donor, obtained from the stem cell graft. These receptors all stem from a human donor who donated a stem cell graft to a child with combined immunodeficiency.

This clonotype was seen only a few times. The chain joins TRBV5-5 to TRBJ2-4; no definite D call. This CDR3 comprises 13 residues. Germline CDR1 is SGHKS and CDR2 is YYEKEE (reference sequence). Trimming cost V 7 bases and J 1 base, with 9 bases left between them. CDR3 nucleotide sequence: TGTGCCAGCGCCCCTAGGGCCAAAAACATTCAGTACTTC. Translated, it gives CASAPRAKNIQYF. The variable domain in full, completed from reference TRBV5-5 and TRBJ2-4, reads DAGVTQSPTHLIKTRGQQVTLRCSPISGHKSVSWYQQVLGQGPQFIFQYYEKEERGRGNFPDRFSARQFPNYSSELNVNALLLGDSALYLCASAPRAKNIQYFGAGTRLSVL.

DNA for the CDR3: TGTGCCAGCAGCTCACGGACAGGGGGGACCTACGAGCAGTACTTC. Its translation: CASSSRTGGTYEQYF. This chain links TRBV5-5 with TRBJ2-7, with 10 bases matching TRBD1. Germline values: CDR1 SGHKS, CDR2 YYEKEE (reference sequence). V lost 3 bases, J lost 2 bases, and 5 bases stayed unmatched. This CDR3 is built from 15 residues.

Turning to this clonotype: The junction departs from germline at one end; a sequencing error may be responsible. The chain recombines TRBV27 with TRBJ2-2; D is perhaps TRBD1 (5 bases). Germline CDR1 MNHEY, CDR2 SMNVEV (reference sequence). This CDR3 is 16 amino acids long. CDR3 bases: TGTGCCAGCAGTTTATTGGACACCCTGAACACCTGGGAGCTGTTTTTT. This gives the protein CASSLLDTLNTWELFF.

This chain connects TRBV24-1 to TRBJ1-5; D gene unclear. There are 13 residues in the CDR3. Germline V gene sequence: CDR1 KGHDR, CDR2 SFDVKD. Trimming shortened V by 1 base and J by 7 bases, and 7 bases separated the two germline ends. CDR3 residues: CATSDFEGQPQHF. DNA for the CDR3: TGTGCCACCAGTGATTTCGAGGGCCAGCCCCAGCATTTT.

This clonotype occurred many times. The CDR3 DNA is TGCGCCAGCAGAATGGAACCGGGGACTAGCGCTAACAATGAGCAGTTCTTC. Encoded protein: CASRMEPGTSANNEQFF. The chain joins TRBV5-1 to TRBJ2-1, with 10 bases matching TRBD2. J gave up 5 bases and V 5 bases, and 13 bases lay outside the gene matches. This CDR3 has 17 residues. Germline V CDR1 and CDR2: SGHRS, YFSETQ.

This clonotype appeared a few times. V gene TRBV12-3 or TRBV12-4 combines with J gene TRBJ2-2; 10 bases match TRBD2. With V trimmed by 4 bases and J by 0 bases, 5 bases remained unmatched. The length of the CDR3 is 17 residues. The CDR3 loop is CASSSWLAGANTGELFF. Written as DNA, the CDR3 is TGTGCCAGCAGTTCGTGGCTAGCGGGAGCGAACACCGGGGAGCTGTTTTTT.

V and J are TRBV7-8 and TRBJ2-7; the match to TRBD2 covers 12 bases. This CDR3 has 16 amino acids. Germline CDR1 is SGHVS and CDR2 is FQNEAQ. The V gene end was trimmed by 2 bases and the J gene end by 3 bases; junction bases not matched to a gene: 5. This CDR3 reads CASSLFSTSGSYEQYF. The CDR3 region has the DNA TGTGCCAGCAGCTTATTCTCGACTAGCGGGAGCTACGAGCAGTACTTC.

Ten or more counts support this clonotype. The rearrangement links TRBV7-6 to TRBJ2-7; TRBD1 is a possible D gene (5 bases). The CDR3 consists of 16 residues. The V end lost 5 bases, the J end lost 5 bases, and 22 bases lay between the germline ends. From germline, CDR1 is SGHVS and CDR2 FNYEAQ. The CDR3 loop reads CASSRQQFLPFNEQYF. The DNA for the CDR3 is TGTGCCAGCAGCAGACAGCAGTTTCTCCCTTTCAACGAGCAGTACTTC. Drawing the rest from reference TRBV7-6 and TRBJ2-7, the complete variable domain is GAGVSQSPRYKVTKRGQDVALRCDPISGHVSLYWYRQALGQGPEFLTYFNYEAQQDKSGLPNDRFSAERPEGSISTLTIQRTEQRDSAMYRCASSRQQFLPFNEQYFGPGTRLTVT.

This clonotype was detected ten times or more. The chain combines TRBV5-1 with TRBJ2-1, with 11 bases fitting TRBD2. V shed 0 bases, J shed 4 bases, and the junction held 3 bases outside the gene matches. Germline V gives CDR1 SGHRS, CDR2 YFSETQ. The CDR3 length is 16 residues. The CDR3 bases are TGCGCCAGCAGCTTGGCTAGCGGGAGGCCATACAATGAGCAGTTCTTC. Its translation is CASSLASGRPYNEQFF.

The chain links TRBV12-3 or TRBV12-4 to TRBJ1-5, with D tentatively TRBD1 (5 bases). The CDR3 consists of 14 residues. Trimming took 3 bases from V and 7 from J, leaving 13 bases between them. CDR3 nucleotides: TGTGCCAGCAGTTTGTGGGGGGTAGGACAGCCCCAGCATTTT. Protein product: CASSLWGVGQPQHF.

There are a few counts of this clonotype. The V gene is TRBV29-1, the J gene TRBJ2-7, with a tentative D call TRBD1 (5 bases). Germline CDR1 is SQVTM and CDR2 is ANQGSEA. Trimming shortened V by 0 bases and J by 0 bases, and 12 bases separated the two germline ends. This CDR3 has 15 amino acids. CDR3 bases: TGCAGCGTTGAAGATCCTAGGACAATCTCCTACGAGCAGTACTTC. This gives the protein CSVEDPRTISYEQYF.

This clonotype was observed a handful of times. The genes are TRBV7-8 and TRBJ2-7; the match to TRBD1 covers 9 bases. Germline V gives CDR1 SGHVS, CDR2 FQNEAQ. The junction had 11 bases not matched to a gene; V was cut back by 5 bases and J by 6 bases. This CDR3 is built from 15 residues. CDR3 sequence reads: CASSARGQGVLEQYF. CDR3 sequence (DNA): TGTGCCAGCAGCGCGAGGGGACAGGGAGTGCTCGAGCAGTACTTC.

This rearrangement joins TRBV12-5 to TRBJ2-1, with D maybe TRBD2 (6 bases). Germline assignment: CDR1 LGHNT and CDR2 FRNRAP. This CDR3 region has 15 residues. Trimming stripped 5 bases from V and 4 bases from J, with 15 bases between. The CDR3 bases are TGTGCTAGTGGTCCCCTGGCCGGGGGATACAATGAGCAGTTCTTC. It is translated as CASGPLAGGYNEQFF. Combining the CDR3 with reference TRBV12-5 and TRBJ2-1 gives the whole variable domain DARVTQTPRHKVTEMGQEVTMRCQPILGHNTVFWYRQTMMQGLELLAYFRNRAPLDDSGMPKDRFSAEMPDATLATLKIQPSEPRDSAVYFCASGPLAGGYNEQFFGPGTRLTVL.

The genes are TRBV7-9 and TRBJ1-1; D gene unclear. The germline V gene encodes CDR1 SEHNR and CDR2 FQNEAQ (reference sequence). V lost 5 bases and J 4 bases, leaving 14 bases between the germline ends. This CDR3 comprises 14 residues. CDR3 protein: CASSNRKPGTEAFF. The CDR3 DNA reads TGTGCCAGCAGCAACCGAAAACCCGGCACTGAAGCTTTCTTT.

The chain carries TRBV4-3 and TRBJ2-1, with D perhaps matching TRBD2 (6 bases). Per the germline V gene, CDR1 is LGHNA and CDR2 is YSLEER. V lost 0 bases and J lost 7, with 19 bases in between. The CDR3 sequence is 17 residues long. CDR3 region: CASSQDPFPGVWNEQFF. CDR3 DNA: TGCGCCAGCAGCCAAGACCCCTTTCCGGGAGTATGGAATGAGCAGTTCTTC.

V gene TRBV29-1 combines with J gene TRBJ2-7, with D unresolved. Germline CDR1 and CDR2: SQVTM and ANQGSEA. The V end was cut by 4 bases, the J end by 6 bases, with 19 bases between. This CDR3 region has 14 residues. For the CDR3, the DNA is TGCAGCGTTGCGATAGGACGCGCCTCAAGCGAGCAGTACTTC. Translation gives CSVAIGRASSEQYF.

V and J are TRBV6-5 and TRBJ2-1, with D possibly TRBD1 on 7 matching bases. The CDR3 extends over 18 amino acids. Germline V CDR1 and CDR2: MNHEY, SVGAGI. The V end lost 2 bases, the J end lost 5 bases, and 22 bases lay between the germline ends. The CDR3 DNA follows: TGTGCCAGCAGTTACCGCAGGGGGGAGTGTGGGGCGCACAATGAGCAGTTCTTC. Translating it yields CASSYRRGECGAHNEQFF.